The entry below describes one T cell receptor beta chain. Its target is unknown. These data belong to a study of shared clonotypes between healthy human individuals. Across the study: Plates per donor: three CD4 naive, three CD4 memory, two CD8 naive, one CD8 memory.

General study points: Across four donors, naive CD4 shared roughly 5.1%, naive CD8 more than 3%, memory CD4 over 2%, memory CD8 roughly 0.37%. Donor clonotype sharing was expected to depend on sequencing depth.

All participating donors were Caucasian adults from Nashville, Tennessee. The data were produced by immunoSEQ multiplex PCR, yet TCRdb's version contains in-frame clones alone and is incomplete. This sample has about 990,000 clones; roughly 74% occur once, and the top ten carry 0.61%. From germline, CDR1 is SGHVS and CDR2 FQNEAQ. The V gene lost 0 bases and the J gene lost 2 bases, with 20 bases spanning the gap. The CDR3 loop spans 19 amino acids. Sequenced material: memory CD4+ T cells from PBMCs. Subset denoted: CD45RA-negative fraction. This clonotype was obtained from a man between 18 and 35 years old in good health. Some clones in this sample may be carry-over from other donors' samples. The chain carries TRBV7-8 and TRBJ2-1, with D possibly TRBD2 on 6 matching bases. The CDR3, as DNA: TGTGCCAGCAGCTTAGCGCCGGGACTCCCCCCCCGGGCCTACAATGAGCAGTTCTTC. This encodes CASSLAPGLPPRAYNEQFF.